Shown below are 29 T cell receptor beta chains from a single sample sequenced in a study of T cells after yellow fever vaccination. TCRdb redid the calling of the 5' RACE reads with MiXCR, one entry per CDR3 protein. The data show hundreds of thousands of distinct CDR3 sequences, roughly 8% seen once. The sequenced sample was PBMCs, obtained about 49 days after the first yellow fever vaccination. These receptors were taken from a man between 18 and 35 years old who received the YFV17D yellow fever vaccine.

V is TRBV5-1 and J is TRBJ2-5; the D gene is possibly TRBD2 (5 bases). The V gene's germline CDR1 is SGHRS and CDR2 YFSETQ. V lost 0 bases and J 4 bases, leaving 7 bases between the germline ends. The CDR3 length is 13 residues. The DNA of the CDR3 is TGCGCCAGCAGCTTGGAGGACTCAGAGACCCAGTACTTC. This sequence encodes CASSLEDSETQYF. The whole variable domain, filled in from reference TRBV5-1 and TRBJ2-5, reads KAGVTQTPRYLIKTRGQQVTLSCSPISGHRSVSWYQQTPGQGLQFLFEYFSETQRNKGNFPGRFSGRQFSNSRSEMNVSTLELGDSALYLCASSLEDSETQYFGPGTRLLVL.

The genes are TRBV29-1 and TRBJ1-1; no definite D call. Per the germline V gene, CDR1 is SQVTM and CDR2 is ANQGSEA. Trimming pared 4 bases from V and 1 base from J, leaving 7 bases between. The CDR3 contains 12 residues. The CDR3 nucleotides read TGCAGCGTTGGGGTAGGGAACACTGAAGCTTTCTTT. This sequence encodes CSVGVGNTEAFF.

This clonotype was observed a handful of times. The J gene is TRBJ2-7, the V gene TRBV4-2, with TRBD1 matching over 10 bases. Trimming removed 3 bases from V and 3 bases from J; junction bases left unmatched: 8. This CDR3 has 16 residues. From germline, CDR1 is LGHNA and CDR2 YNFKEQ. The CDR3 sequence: CASSHPGTGVHYEQYF. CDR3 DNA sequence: TGTGCCAGCAGCCATCCCGGGACAGGGGTGCACTACGAGCAGTACTTC.

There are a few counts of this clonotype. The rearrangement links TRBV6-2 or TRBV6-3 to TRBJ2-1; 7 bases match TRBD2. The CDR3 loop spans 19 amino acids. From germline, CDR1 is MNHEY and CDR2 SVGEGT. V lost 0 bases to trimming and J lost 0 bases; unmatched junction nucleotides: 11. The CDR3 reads CASSYSGPSGPSSYNEQFF. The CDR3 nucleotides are TGTGCCAGCAGTTACTCCGGGCCTAGCGGACCGAGCTCCTACAATGAGCAGTTCTTC.

CDR3 in DNA: TGTGCCAGCAGCTTGAACAGGGGGCAGGGGGGCTACACCTTC. The encoded protein is CASSLNRGQGGYTF. This chain joins TRBV5-4 and TRBJ1-2, with 9 bases fitting TRBD1. This CDR3 is 14 amino acids long. Germline V CDR1 and CDR2: SGHNT, YYREEE (reference sequence). J gave up 8 bases and V 1 base, and 6 bases lay outside the gene matches.

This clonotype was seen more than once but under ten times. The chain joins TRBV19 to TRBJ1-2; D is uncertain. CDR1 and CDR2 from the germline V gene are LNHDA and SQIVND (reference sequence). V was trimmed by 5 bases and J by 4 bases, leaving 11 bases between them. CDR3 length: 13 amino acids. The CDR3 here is CASSADGAYGYTF. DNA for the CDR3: TGTGCCAGTAGTGCAGACGGAGCCTATGGCTACACCTTC. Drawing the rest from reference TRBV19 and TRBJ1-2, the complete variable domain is DGGITQSPKYLFRKEGQNVTLSCEQNLNHDAMYWYRQDPGQGLRLIYYSQIVNDFQKGDIAEGYSVSREKKESFPLTVTSAQKNPTAFYLCASSADGAYGYTFGSGTRLTVV.

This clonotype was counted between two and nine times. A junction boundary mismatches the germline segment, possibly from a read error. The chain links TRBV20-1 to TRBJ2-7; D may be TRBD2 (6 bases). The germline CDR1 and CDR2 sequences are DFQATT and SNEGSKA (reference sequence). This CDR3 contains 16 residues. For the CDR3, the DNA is TGCTGTGCTAAATCGGGTCGGGACTGGAGCTCCTACGAGCAGTACTTC. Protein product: CCAKSGRDWSSYEQYF.

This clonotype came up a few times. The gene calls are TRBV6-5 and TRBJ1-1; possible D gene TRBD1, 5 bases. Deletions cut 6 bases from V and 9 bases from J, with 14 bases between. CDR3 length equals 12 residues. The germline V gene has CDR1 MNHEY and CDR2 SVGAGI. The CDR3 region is CASSSGGGQAFF. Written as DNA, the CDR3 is TGTGCCAGCAGCTCAGGCGGGGGTCAAGCTTTCTTT.

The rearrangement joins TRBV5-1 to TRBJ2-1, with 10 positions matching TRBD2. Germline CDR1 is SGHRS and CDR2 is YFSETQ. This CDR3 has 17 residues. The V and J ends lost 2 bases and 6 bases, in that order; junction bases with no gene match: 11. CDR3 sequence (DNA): TGCGCCAGCAGCTTTCCTACGAGCGGGGGGGCCTCCAATGAGCAGTTCTTC. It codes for CASSFPTSGGASNEQFF.

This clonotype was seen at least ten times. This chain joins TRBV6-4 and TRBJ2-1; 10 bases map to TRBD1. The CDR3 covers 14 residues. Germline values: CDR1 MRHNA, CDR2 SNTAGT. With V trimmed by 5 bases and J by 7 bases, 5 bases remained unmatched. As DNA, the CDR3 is TGTGCCAGCAGTCTGGACAGGGGGTCAAATGAGCAGTTCTTC. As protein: CASSLDRGSNEQFF.

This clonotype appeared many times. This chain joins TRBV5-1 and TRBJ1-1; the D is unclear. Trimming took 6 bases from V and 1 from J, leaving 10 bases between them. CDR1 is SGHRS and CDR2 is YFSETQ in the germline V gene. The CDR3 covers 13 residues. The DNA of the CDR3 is TGCGCCAGCATGGACTCGGGGAACACTGAAGCTTTCTTT. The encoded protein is CASMDSGNTEAFF.

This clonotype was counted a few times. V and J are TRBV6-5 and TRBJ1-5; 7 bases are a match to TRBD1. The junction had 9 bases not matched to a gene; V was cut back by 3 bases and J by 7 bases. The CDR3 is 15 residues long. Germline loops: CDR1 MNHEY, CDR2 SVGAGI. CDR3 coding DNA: TGTGCCAGCAGTTATGAGGGGGCGCTCGGACAGCCCCAGCATTTT. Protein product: CASSYEGALGQPQHF.

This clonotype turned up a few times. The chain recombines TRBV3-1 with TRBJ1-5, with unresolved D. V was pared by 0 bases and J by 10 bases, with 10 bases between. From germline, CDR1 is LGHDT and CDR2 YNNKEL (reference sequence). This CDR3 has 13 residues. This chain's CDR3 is CASSQDHGRPQHF. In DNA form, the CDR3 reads TGTGCCAGCAGCCAAGATCACGGGCGTCCCCAGCATTTT.

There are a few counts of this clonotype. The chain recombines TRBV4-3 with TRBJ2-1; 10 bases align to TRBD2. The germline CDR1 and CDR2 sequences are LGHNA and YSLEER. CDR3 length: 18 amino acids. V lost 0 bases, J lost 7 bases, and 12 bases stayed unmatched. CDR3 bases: TGCGCCAGCAGCCAAGAGCCCCGGCTAGCGGGGGAGGGAAATGAGCAGTTCTTC. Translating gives CASSQEPRLAGEGNEQFF.

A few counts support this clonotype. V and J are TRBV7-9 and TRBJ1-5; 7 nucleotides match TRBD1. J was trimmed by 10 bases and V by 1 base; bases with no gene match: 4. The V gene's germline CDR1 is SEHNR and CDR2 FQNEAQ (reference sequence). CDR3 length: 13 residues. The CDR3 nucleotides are TGTGCCAGCAGCTTAGGGACAGGCAGACCCCAGCATTTT. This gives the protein CASSLGTGRPQHF.

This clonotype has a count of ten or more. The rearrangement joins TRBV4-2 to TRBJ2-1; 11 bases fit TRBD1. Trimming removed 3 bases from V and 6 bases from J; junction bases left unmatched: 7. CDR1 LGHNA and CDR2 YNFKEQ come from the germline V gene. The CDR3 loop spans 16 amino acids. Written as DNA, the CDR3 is TGTGCCAGCAGCCAGGAAATCGGGACAGGGGGCAATGAGCAGTTCTTC. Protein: CASSQEIGTGGNEQFF.

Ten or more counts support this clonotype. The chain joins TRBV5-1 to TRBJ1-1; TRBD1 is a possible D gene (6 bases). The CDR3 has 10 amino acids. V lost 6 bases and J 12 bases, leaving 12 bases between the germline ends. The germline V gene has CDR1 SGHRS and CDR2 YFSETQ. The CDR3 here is CASKGDGPFF. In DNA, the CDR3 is TGCGCCAGCAAGGGGGACGGGCCTTTCTTT.

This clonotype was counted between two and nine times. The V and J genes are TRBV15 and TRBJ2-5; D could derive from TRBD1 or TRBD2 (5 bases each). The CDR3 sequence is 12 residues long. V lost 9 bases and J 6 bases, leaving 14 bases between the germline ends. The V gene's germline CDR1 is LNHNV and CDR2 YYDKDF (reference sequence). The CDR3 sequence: CATRGPGKTQYF. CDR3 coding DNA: TGTGCCACTAGGGGACCCGGGAAGACCCAGTACTTC.

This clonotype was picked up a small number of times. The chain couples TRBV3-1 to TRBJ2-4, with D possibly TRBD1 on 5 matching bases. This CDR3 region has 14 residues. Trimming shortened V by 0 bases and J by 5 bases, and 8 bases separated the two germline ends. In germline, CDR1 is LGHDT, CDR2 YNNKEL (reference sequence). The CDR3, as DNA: TGTGCCAGCAGCCAAGAGGGGCTACAAAACATTCAGTACTTC. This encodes CASSQEGLQNIQYF.

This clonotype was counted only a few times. In nucleotides, the CDR3 is TGTGCCACCAGAAGGATTGCTAGTAATGAGCAGTTCTTC. Its translation is CATRRIASNEQFF. V is TRBV15 and J is TRBJ2-1; D remains ambiguous. Germline CDR1 reads LNHNV; CDR2 reads YYDKDF (reference sequence). The CDR3 loop spans 13 amino acids. The V end was cut by 6 bases, the J end by 7 bases, with 13 bases between.

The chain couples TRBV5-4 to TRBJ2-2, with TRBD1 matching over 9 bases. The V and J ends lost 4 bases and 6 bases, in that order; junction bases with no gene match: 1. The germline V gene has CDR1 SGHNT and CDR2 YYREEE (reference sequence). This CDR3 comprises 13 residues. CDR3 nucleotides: TGTGCCAGCAGCCGACAGGGGGCCGGGGAGCTGTTTTTT. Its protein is CASSRQGAGELFF.

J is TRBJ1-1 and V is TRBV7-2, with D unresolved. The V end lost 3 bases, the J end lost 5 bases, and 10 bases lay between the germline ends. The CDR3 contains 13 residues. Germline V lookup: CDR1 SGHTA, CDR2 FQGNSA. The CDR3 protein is CASSFRMRTEAFF. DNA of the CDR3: TGTGCCAGCAGCTTCCGGATGAGAACTGAAGCTTTCTTT. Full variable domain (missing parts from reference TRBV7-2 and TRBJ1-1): GAGVSQSPSNKVTEKGKDVELRCDPISGHTALYWYRQSLGQGLEFLIYFQGNSAPDKSGLPSDRFSAERTGGSVSTLTIQRTQQEDSAVYLCASSFRMRTEAFFGQGTRLTVV.

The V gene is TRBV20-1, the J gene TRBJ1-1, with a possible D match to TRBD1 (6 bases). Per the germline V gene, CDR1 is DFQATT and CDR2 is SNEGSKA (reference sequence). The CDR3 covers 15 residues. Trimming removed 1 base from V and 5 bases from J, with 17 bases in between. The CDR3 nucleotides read TGCAGTGCTAGAGGTCCCCGGGGGCTACATACTGAAGCTTTCTTT. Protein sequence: CSARGPRGLHTEAFF.

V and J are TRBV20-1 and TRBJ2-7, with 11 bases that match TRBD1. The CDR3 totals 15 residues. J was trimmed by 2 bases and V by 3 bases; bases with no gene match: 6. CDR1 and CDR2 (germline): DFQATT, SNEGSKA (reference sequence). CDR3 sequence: CSASPGTGGAYEQYF. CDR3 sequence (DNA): TGCAGTGCTAGCCCCGGGACAGGGGGAGCCTACGAGCAGTACTTC.

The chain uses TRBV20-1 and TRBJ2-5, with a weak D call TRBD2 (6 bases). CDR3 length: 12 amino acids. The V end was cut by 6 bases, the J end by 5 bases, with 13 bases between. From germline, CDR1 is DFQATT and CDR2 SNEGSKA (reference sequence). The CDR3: CSAPRRDETQYF. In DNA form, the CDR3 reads TGCAGTGCCCCTCGGCGGGACGAGACCCAGTACTTC.

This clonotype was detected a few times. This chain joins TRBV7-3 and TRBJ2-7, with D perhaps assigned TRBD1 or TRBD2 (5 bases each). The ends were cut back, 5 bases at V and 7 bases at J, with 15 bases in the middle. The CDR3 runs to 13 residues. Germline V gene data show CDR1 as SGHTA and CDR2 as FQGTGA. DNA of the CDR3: TGTGCCAGCAGCATGGGACCGCTCTTAGAGCAGTACGTC. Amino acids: CASSMGPLLEQYV.

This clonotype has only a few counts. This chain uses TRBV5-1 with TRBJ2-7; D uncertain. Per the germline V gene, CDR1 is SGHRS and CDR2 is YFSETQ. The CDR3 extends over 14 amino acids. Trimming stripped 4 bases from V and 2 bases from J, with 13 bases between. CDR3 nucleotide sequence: TGCGCCAGCAGCCCCGACCCTAACACCTACGAGCAGTACTTC. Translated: CASSPDPNTYEQYF.

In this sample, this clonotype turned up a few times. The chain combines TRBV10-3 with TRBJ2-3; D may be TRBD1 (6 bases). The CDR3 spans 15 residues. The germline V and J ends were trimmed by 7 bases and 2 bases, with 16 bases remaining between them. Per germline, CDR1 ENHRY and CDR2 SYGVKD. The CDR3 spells CAITSTKGHTDTQYF. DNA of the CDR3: TGTGCCATCACTAGTACCAAGGGACACACAGATACGCAGTATTTT.

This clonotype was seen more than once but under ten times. CDR3 in DNA: TGCAGTGCTAGTGACACTAGTTTGGAGACCCAGTACTTC. Encoded protein: CSASDTSLETQYF. The chain couples TRBV20-1 to TRBJ2-5; D may be TRBD2 (5 bases). From germline, CDR1 is DFQATT and CDR2 SNEGSKA (reference sequence). The CDR3 covers 13 residues. The germline V and J ends were trimmed by 3 bases and 5 bases, with 13 bases remaining between them.